This T cell receptor (beta chain) was sequenced for a study of cytomegalovirus exposure and HLA in healthy donors (dated by TCRdb to the late 2010s). Some background on the complete study: A later analysis indicated that the 95 to 150 validation repertoires were generated on the platform also employed for the 650 to 850 repertoires of the first cohort. The aim of the study was to test whether cataloging public T cell receptors could identify signatures of past pathogen exposure. The study combined high-throughput TCR immunosequencing, statistical association of individual TCRs with disease status, and machine learning to predict cytomegalovirus infection status. Along with the roughly 710-subject first cohort, a separate validation cohort of around 120 different subjects was used. Points the paper makes about the study in general: Three of the identified cytomegalovirus-associated TCR beta chains were confirmed in vitro to be specific for cytomegalovirus antigens. All 130 or so repertoires were used to score co-occurrence in the validation cohort in a later analysis, because that analysis had no HLA typing for the cohort. Across donors, most TCR sequences were observed very rarely, whereas some public TCRs were present in many individuals. The study listed over 150 TCR beta chains as associated with cytomegalovirus. It was suggested by the authors that the approach could potentially be generalized to other disease states and immunological phenotypes. In both the original and validation cohorts, the classifier was reported to diagnose cytomegalovirus status with high specificity and sensitivity. In a later analysis, TCRs clustered in the first cohort were found to also tend to co-occur in the approximately 110 validation repertoires, with 90% to 95% of cluster scores above 0.

Libraries were made using the immunoSEQ multiplex PCR assay. Regarding the original processing steps: To diagnose cytomegalovirus status from the catalog of TCR beta chain sequences, a statistical classification framework was built. This immuneACCESS table, as held by TCRdb, lists in-frame sequences with V and J called but not all clones. Of the missing ones, under half trace to an unresolved V gene in checked studies; the others have no known cause. V and J calls and clone size are those listed in that table; D and trimming were worked out from the DNA. This sample lists around 150,000 clones; about 80% were detected once. 25% to 30% of the sample comes from the top ten. With regard to this clone: Its recognized antigen is unknown. No much larger clonotype is one base removed from it; base qualities were not supplied.

The donors were included in the validation cohort of around 120 subjects, a group kept apart from the approximately 670-subject first cohort. CDR1 and CDR2 were assigned from the germline V gene (reference sequence) as SEHNR and FQNEAQ. Inclusive of the bounding cysteine and phenylalanine, the CDR3 is 15 residues long. CDR3 DNA is the only sequence kept; it has 45 bases, read in frame from the first base. V and J are truncated by 1 base and 1 base respectively, leaving an intervening sequence of 10 bases. The chain was built from TRBV7-9 and TRBJ1-1; TRBD1 is a weak D gene call, 6 bases matching. The TCR sequence derives from a man aged 25-45 years in good health and CMV-seropositive. The specimen sequenced was PBMCs. The CDR3 reads CASSLGPTGNTEAFF. At the DNA level, the sequence is TGTGCCAGCAGCTTAGGCCCGACAGGGAACACTGAAGCTTTCTTT.